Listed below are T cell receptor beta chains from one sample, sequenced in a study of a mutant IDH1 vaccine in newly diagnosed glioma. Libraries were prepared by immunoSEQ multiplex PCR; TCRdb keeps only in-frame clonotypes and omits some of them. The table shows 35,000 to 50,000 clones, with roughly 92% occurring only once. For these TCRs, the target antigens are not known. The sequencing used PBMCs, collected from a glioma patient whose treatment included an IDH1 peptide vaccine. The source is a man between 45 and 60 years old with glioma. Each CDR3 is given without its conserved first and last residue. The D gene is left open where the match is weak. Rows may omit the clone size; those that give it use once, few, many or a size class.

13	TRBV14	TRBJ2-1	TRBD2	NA	ASRLTSGSYNEQF
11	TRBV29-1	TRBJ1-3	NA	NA	SVVHGTGNTIY
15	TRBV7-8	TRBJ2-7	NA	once	ASSRNRVGVASYEQY
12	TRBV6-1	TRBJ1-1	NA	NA	ASSEGQGLTEAF
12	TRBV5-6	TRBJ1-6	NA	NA	ASSLERLGSPLH
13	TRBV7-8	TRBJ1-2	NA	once	ASSLDARANYGYT
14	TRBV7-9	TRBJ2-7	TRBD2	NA	ASSSLASGRSYEQY
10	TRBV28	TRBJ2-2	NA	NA	ASSWGSGELF
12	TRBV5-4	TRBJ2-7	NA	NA	ASSSYGPRDEQY
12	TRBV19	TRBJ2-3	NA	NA	ASSIGVLTDTQY
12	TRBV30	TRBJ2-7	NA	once	AWSVMGFSYEQY
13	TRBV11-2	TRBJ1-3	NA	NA	ASSLHRSSGNTIY
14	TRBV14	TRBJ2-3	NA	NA	ASSQRGMVSTDTQY
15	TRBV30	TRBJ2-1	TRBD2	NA	AWSVPGGGRASAEQF
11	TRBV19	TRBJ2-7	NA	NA	ASSTRPLYEQY
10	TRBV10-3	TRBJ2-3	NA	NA	AISETPDTQY
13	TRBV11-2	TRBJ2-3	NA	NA	ASSLGRGETDTQY
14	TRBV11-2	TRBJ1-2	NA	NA	ASSPIDRTLFYGYT
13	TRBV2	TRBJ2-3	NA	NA	ASAPGWSASDTQY
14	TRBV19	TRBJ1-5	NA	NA	ASSDQVDRVNQPQH
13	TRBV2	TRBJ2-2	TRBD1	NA	ASSADRAGTGELF
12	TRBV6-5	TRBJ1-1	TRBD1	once	ASSANRGWTEAF